A selection of T cell receptor beta chains follows, all from one sample in a study of control samples from healthy donors and cancer patients. TCRdb keeps only in-frame clones here, not all; method: immunoSEQ multiplex PCR. This sample carries roughly 14,000 clones, 60% to 85% of them seen once, and the ten largest clones take 17%. The sequenced sample was formalin-fixed, paraffin-embedded tissue. The receptors come from a female donor with lung cancer. Each CDR3 is given with its conserved first and last residue. The D gene is left open where the match is weak. The size field is filled for only some rows; it gives once, few, many or a size class.

D gene: TRBD2; J gene: TRBJ2-5; clone size: once; V gene: TRBV28; CDR3 DNA: TGTGCCAGCATTCTAGCGGGGAAAGAGACCCAGTACTTC; CDR3 protein: CASILAGKETQYF
D gene: NA; J gene: TRBJ2-3; clone size: NA; V gene: TRBV2; CDR3 DNA: TGTGCCAGCAGTGTGGTCACAGATACGCAGTATTTT; CDR3 protein: CASSVVTDTQYF
D gene: NA; J gene: TRBJ2-3; clone size: few; V gene: TRBV7-9; CDR3 DNA: TGTGCCAGCAGCTTAGGGCAGACCCACACAGATACGCAGTATTTT; CDR3 protein: CASSLGQTHTDTQYF
D gene: NA; J gene: TRBJ1-1; clone size: few; V gene: TRBV27; CDR3 DNA: TGTGCCAGCAGCCCTATCCGGGGAACTCTCTACACTGAAGCTTTCTTT; CDR3 protein: CASSPIRGTLYTEAFF
D gene: TRBD1; J gene: TRBJ1-2; clone size: few; V gene: TRBV12-3/TRBV12-4; CDR3 DNA: TGTGCCAGCAGCTCAGGGGGCCTTGGCTACACCTTC; CDR3 protein: CASSSGGLGYTF
D gene: NA; J gene: TRBJ1-5; clone size: NA; V gene: TRBV7-2; CDR3 DNA: TGTGCCAGCAGCTCAGAAAGTAGCAATCAGCCCCAGCATTTT; CDR3 protein: CASSSESSNQPQHF
D gene: TRBD1; J gene: TRBJ2-5; clone size: NA; V gene: TRBV24-1; CDR3 DNA: TGTGCCACCAGTGATGCCCGAGGACAGGGTCATGAAGAGACCCAGTACTTC; CDR3 protein: CATSDARGQGHEETQYF
D gene: NA; J gene: TRBJ2-6; clone size: few; V gene: TRBV30; CDR3 DNA: TGTGCCTGGAGTGAAGCTGGGGCCAACGTCCTGACTTTC; CDR3 protein: CAWSEAGANVLTF
D gene: NA; J gene: TRBJ1-5; clone size: NA; V gene: TRBV19; CDR3 DNA: TGTGCCAGTAGTAGCCAGGCCCTCCTCAATCAGCCCCAGCATTTT; CDR3 protein: CASSSQALLNQPQHF
D gene: NA; J gene: TRBJ2-7; clone size: once; V gene: TRBV6-6; CDR3 DNA: TGTGCCAGCAGCGGCCCGGGGGCAGGCAAGTCCTACGAGCAGTACTTC; CDR3 protein: CASSGPGAGKSYEQYF
D gene: NA; J gene: TRBJ1-6; clone size: NA; V gene: TRBV7-2; CDR3 DNA: TGTGCCAGCAGCTTAGGGCTGGGGAATGGTTCACCCCTCCACTTT; CDR3 protein: CASSLGLGNGSPLHF
D gene: NA; J gene: TRBJ1-2; clone size: NA; V gene: TRBV19; CDR3 DNA: TGTACCAGTAGTATCCGCAGGATAGGAGATGGCTACACCTTC; CDR3 protein: CTSSIRRIGDGYTF
D gene: NA; J gene: TRBJ2-2; clone size: NA; V gene: TRBV24-1; CDR3 DNA: TGTGCCACCAGTGAGGGGTCCAACACCGGGGAGCTGTTTTTT; CDR3 protein: CATSEGSNTGELFF
D gene: TRBD1; J gene: TRBJ1-4; clone size: few; V gene: TRBV30; CDR3 DNA: TGTGCCTGGAGTGACAGGGGGCTGAATGAAAAACTGTTTTTT; CDR3 protein: CAWSDRGLNEKLFF
D gene: NA; J gene: TRBJ2-1; clone size: NA; V gene: TRBV23-1; CDR3 DNA: TGCGCCAGCAGTCATGGGCGCGTCGAGCAGTTCTTC; CDR3 protein: CASSHGRVEQFF
D gene: NA; J gene: TRBJ1-5; clone size: NA; V gene: TRBV6-2/TRBV6-3; CDR3 DNA: TGTGCCAGCAGTTCGGACAGACGGCAGCCCCAGCATTTT; CDR3 protein: CASSSDRRQPQHF
D gene: TRBD2; J gene: TRBJ2-1; clone size: NA; V gene: TRBV27; CDR3 DNA: TGTGCCAGCAGCCTTCTAGCGGGGGGTTACAATGAGCAGTTCTTC; CDR3 protein: CASSLLAGGYNEQFF
D gene: NA; J gene: TRBJ2-7; clone size: NA; V gene: TRBV20-1; CDR3 DNA: TGCAGTGCTAACGTCATCGCCGAGCAGTACTTC; CDR3 protein: CSANVIAEQYF
D gene: NA; J gene: TRBJ2-7; clone size: NA; V gene: TRBV9; CDR3 DNA: TGTGCCAGCAGCGTAGGGGCCTTGGGGGGTGACTACGAGCAGTACTTC; CDR3 protein: CASSVGALGGDYEQYF